This T cell receptor (beta chain) was captured by sequencing in a study of T-cell memory formation after mild COVID-19. This clonotype turned up a few times. Its antigen is currently unknown. A single record per CDR3 protein comes from TCRdb applying MiXCR to the 5' RACE reads. The table includes around 340,000 distinct CDR3 sequences, approximately 14% detected once. Trimming removed 3 bases at V and 5 bases at J, with 16 bases between. The CDR3 length is 15 residues. The germline V gene has CDR1 KGHSH and CDR2 LQKENI. Notes on the study in general: A balance of CD4 and CD8 characterized clones contracting day 15 to 85, whereas later expanders leaned CD4+. That cross-reactive memory joined was suggested by some responding clones appearing in pre-infection memory.

The material sequenced was PBMCs or a T cell subset sorted from them (not recorded which). This sequence was found in a young man who had mild COVID-19 (a few samples of this study predate the infection). Cell type and time point are not known. The chain has TRBV18 and TRBJ2-5; no reliable D call. The CDR3, as DNA: TGTGCCAGCTCACCCCGTGAGGATGCCCTGGAGACCCAGTACTTC. The encoded protein is CASSPREDALETQYF.